Listed here is a single T cell receptor beta chain. Its antigen is unidentified. This sample was included in a study of cytotoxic CD8 clonotypes in ibrutinib-treated CLL. As for the study in general: Outcomes included 24 partial and 2 complete responses; after median around 5.5 years, roughly 14 stayed remitted and roughly twelve progressed.

Broader study findings: Against age-matched healthy donors, baseline clonality ran higher and tracked circulating CD8+ T-cell counts.

Only in-frame clones appear in the TCRdb table, and some are missing; sequencing was by immunoSEQ multiplex PCR. The repertoire holds about 50,000 clones, with 50% to 65% as singletons. The CDR3 contains 16 residues. In germline, CDR1 is PRHDT, CDR2 FYEKMQ (reference sequence). With V trimmed by 0 bases and J by 5 bases, 10 bases remained unmatched. Source: PBMCs, taken at disease progression, from a patient treated with ibrutinib. This sequence originates from a human donor with chronic lymphocytic leukemia. This sequence joins TRBV13 and TRBJ2-7, with 7 bases lining up with TRBD1. The CDR3 DNA reads TGTGCCAGCAGCTTAGGCTTGGGACAGAAGGGTGACGAGCAGTACTTC. It translates to CASSLGLGQKGDEQYF.